These 8 T cell receptor beta chains came from one sample sequenced in a study of T-cell reconstitution after alpha-beta-depleted transplantation in children. TCRbeta library construction was performed incorporating unique molecular identifiers. Using its own MiXCR run on the PCR reads, TCRdb lists one record per CDR3 protein. Altogether about 160,000 distinct CDR3 sequences are present, 11% being singletons, with the ten largest covering about 12%. The specimen was PBMCs, collected before TCRalphabeta/CD19-depleted stem cell transplant. These receptors came from a boy aged 2 to 10 with acute myeloid leukemia, due to receive a stem cell transplant.

The chain employs TRBV14 and TRBJ2-6; D is perhaps TRBD1 (6 bases). The V end lost 1 base, the J end lost 1 base, and 17 bases lay between the germline ends. The CDR3 loop spans 19 amino acids. The germline CDR1 and CDR2 sequences are SGHDN and FVKESK. In DNA form, the CDR3 reads TGTGCCAGCAGCCAAGGTCGAGGACAGTTTTTATCTGGGGCCAACGTCCTGACTTTC. Protein sequence: CASSQGRGQFLSGANVLTF.

This clonotype came up many times. The chain couples TRBV20-1 to TRBJ1-1; D is possibly TRBD1 (5 bases). V lost 7 bases, J lost 0 bases, and 12 bases lay in between. Germline CDR1 and CDR2: DFQATT and SNEGSKA (reference sequence). The CDR3 consists of 13 residues. CDR3 bases: TGCAGTGGCGAAGCACAGGTGAACACTGAAGCTTTCTTT. It encodes CSGEAQVNTEAFF.

This clonotype was seen at least ten times. J is TRBJ2-1 and V is TRBV7-9; the D is unclear. The CDR3 is made up of 14 amino acids. The germline V and J ends were trimmed by 1 base and 8 bases, with 12 bases remaining between them. Germline V lookup: CDR1 SEHNR, CDR2 FQNEAQ (reference sequence). The DNA for the CDR3 is TGTGCCAGCAGCTTAGTTACAGCGTGGGATGAGCAGTTCTTC. This codes for CASSLVTAWDEQFF.

This clonotype was recorded at least ten times. The genes are TRBV7-6 and TRBJ2-1; 10 bases agree with TRBD2. The ends lost 5 bases at V and 2 bases at J; junction bases unmatched: 3. Germline-derived CDR1 and CDR2 are SGHVS and FNYEAQ. This CDR3 is built from 15 residues. The CDR3 loop is CASSILAGPYNEQFF. The CDR3 DNA sequence: TGTGCCAGCAGCATACTAGCGGGACCCTACAATGAGCAGTTCTTC. Looking up the rest from reference TRBV7-6 and TRBJ2-1 gives the full variable domain: GAGVSQSPRYKVTKRGQDVALRCDPISGHVSLYWYRQALGQGPEFLTYFNYEAQQDKSGLPNDRFSAERPEGSISTLTIQRTEQRDSAMYRCASSILAGPYNEQFFGPGTRLTVL.

This clonotype was seen repeatedly, ten times or more. CDR3 sequence: CASSLGTAGGGYTF. The CDR3 DNA sequence: TGCGCCAGCAGCTTGGGTACGGCCGGGGGCGGCTACACCTTC. This sequence joins TRBV5-1 and TRBJ1-2; a possible D gene is TRBD1 (6 bases). Trimming shortened V by 0 bases and J by 8 bases, and 14 bases separated the two germline ends. The CDR3 loop spans 14 amino acids. Per the germline V gene, CDR1 is SGHRS and CDR2 is YFSETQ.

The gene calls are TRBV4-1 and TRBJ1-1, with TRBD1 matching over 10 bases. The CDR3 is made up of 15 amino acids. Per germline, CDR1 MGHRA and CDR2 YSYEKL. V lost 1 base, J lost 10 bases, and 9 bases stayed unmatched. The CDR3 nucleotides are TGCGCCAGCAGCCAAGTGGGACAGGGGATGATATTAGCTTTCTTT. It is translated as CASSQVGQGMILAFF.

This clonotype was detected many times. The rearrangement links TRBV28 to TRBJ2-5; D is ambiguous. The CDR3 extends over 12 amino acids. The V end lost 6 bases, the J end lost 5 bases, and 10 bases lay between the germline ends. Germline V gene data show CDR1 as MDHEN and CDR2 as SYDVKM. The CDR3 region is CASSVGWETQYF. DNA for the CDR3: TGTGCCAGCAGCGTAGGGTGGGAGACCCAGTACTTC.

There are many counts of this clonotype. The chain is built from TRBV5-1 and TRBJ2-5; D not certain. The CDR3 has 13 residues. Germline CDR1 SGHRS, CDR2 YFSETQ. The ends were cut back, 4 bases at V and 1 base at J, with 8 bases in the middle. This CDR3 is CASSPLSQETQYF. CDR3 nucleotide sequence: TGCGCCAGCAGCCCACTCAGCCAAGAGACCCAGTACTTC.